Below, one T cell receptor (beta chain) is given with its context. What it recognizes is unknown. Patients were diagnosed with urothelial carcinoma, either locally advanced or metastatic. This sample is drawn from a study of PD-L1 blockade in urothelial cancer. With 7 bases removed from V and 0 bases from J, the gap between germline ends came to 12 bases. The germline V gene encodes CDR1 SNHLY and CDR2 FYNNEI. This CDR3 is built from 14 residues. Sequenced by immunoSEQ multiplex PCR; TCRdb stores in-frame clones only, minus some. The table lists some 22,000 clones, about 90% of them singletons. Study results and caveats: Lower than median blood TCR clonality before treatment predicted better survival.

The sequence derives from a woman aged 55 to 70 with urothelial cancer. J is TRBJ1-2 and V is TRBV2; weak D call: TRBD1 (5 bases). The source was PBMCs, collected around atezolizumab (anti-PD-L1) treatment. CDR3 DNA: TGTGCCAGCACCGAGCAGGGTTCTAACTATGGCTACACCTTC. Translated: CASTEQGSNYGYTF. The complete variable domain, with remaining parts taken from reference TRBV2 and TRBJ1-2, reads EPEVTQTPSHQVTQMGQEVILRCVPISNHLYFYWYRQILGQKVEFLVSFYNNEISEKSEIFDDQFSVERPDGSNFTLKIRSTKLEDSAMYFCASTEQGSNYGYTFGSGTRLTVV.